This TCR beta chain was observed in a study of blood T cell repertoires in COVID-19. In the study overall: Acute and convalescent COVID-19 specimens originated in the United States, Italy and Spain. In each case, the material was cDNA or gDNA derived from T cells, B-cell-depleted T cells, or PBMCs.

As processed by the authors: Estimates of nucleated cell counts were drawn from the amplification of reference gene primers. Only in-frame clones appear in the TCRdb table, and some are missing; sequencing was by immunoSEQ multiplex PCR. D and trimming come from the DNA, and the V and J calls and clone size come from that table. The sample consists of approximately 220,000 clones, 86% of them appearing once. V was trimmed by 2 bases and J by 2 bases, leaving 14 bases between them. Germline V lookup: CDR1 GTSNPN, CDR2 SVGIG (reference sequence). This CDR3 is built from 15 residues. This clonotype was sampled from a woman in her forties or fifties with acute or convalescent COVID-19. Source material: peripheral blood. This chain connects TRBV30 to TRBJ2-3, with a tentative D call TRBD2 (7 bases). In DNA form, the CDR3 reads TGTGCCTGGAGTTGGGGAGGGGGTATCACAGATACGCAGTATTTT. Protein sequence: CAWSWGGGITDTQYF.